One and the same sample provided the 6 T cell receptor beta chains below, sequenced in a study of T cells in women clearing cervical HPV infection. Profiled with immunoSEQ multiplex PCR; TCRdb holds only in-frame clones, not every one. The sample includes around 48,000 clones. Sequenced input: blood buffy coat. These receptor sequences come from a woman aged 18 to 75 with a cervical HPV16 infection that either progressed to CIN3+ or cleared (not recorded which).

As for this clone: The read gets to within 3 residues of the CDR3 end, and the germline J gene fills in the rest. This chain connects TRBV7-3 to TRBJ2-6; the D gene is possibly TRBD2 (7 bases). Germline V gives CDR1 SGHTA, CDR2 FQGTGA. The CDR3 extends over 17 amino acids. The germline V and J ends were trimmed by 2 bases and 3 bases, with 14 bases remaining between them. Partial CDR3 DNA: TGTGCCAGCAGCTTACGAGGGGGGGCCAGTGGGGCCAACGTC. It codes for CASSLRGGASGANV. The complete CDR3 protein is CASSLRGGASGANVLTF.

Comments on this clone: The read ends 3 residues early relative to the CDR3; the germline J gene fills the gap. The rearrangement uses TRBV2 and TRBJ2-7, with D perhaps matching TRBD1 (5 bases). Germline V lookup: CDR1 SNHLY, CDR2 FYNNEI. The length of the CDR3 is 16 residues. Trimming took off 6 bases at V and 0 bases at J, with 18 bases between the two ends. This CDR3 reads CASSPQTTVGSYEQYF. The sequenced part of the CDR3 DNA is TGTGCCAGCAGCCCCCAGACGACAGTTGGCTCCTACGAG.

Notes on this clone: From the germline J gene comes the end of the CDR3, since the read stops 3 residues before it. The chain uses TRBV20-1 and TRBJ2-2; 8 nucleotides agree with TRBD2. CDR1 DFQATT and CDR2 SNEGSKA come from the germline V gene (reference sequence). V was pared by 5 bases and J by 4 bases, with 12 bases of the junction left unmatched. The CDR3 covers 16 residues. The CDR3 DNA, read in part, is TGCAGTGCTTACCATCCAAGCGGGAGAGCCACCGGGGAG. Residues: CSAYHPSGRATGE. In full, the CDR3 reads CSAYHPSGRATGELFF.

With regard to this clone: The read halts 3 residues ahead of the CDR3 end, with the missing end drawn from the germline J gene. J is TRBJ1-5 and V is TRBV19, with D possibly TRBD1 on 6 matching bases. The germline V and J ends were trimmed by 0 bases and 6 bases, with 18 bases remaining between them. Per the germline V gene, CDR1 is LNHDA and CDR2 is SQIVND (reference sequence). The CDR3 contains 17 residues. This chain's CDR3 is CASSIDLYREVAQPQHF. The covered CDR3 bases are TGTGCCAGTAGTATAGATCTGTACAGGGAAGTGGCTCAGCCC.

On this clone: The read comes to an end 3 residues before the CDR3 does, leaving the germline J gene to fill in the end. The chain links TRBV19 to TRBJ2-7, with TRBD1 as a possible D gene (6 bases). Germline V CDR1 and CDR2: LNHDA, SQIVND (reference sequence). V was trimmed by 3 bases and J by 5 bases, leaving 14 bases between them. CDR3 length: 14 residues. CDR3 DNA (partial): TGTGCCAGTAGTATGGTTTACAGGGTGGACGAG. It is translated as CASSMVYRVDE. The full CDR3 protein is CASSMVYRVDEQYF.

Notes on this clone: The sequence runs out 3 residues before the end of the CDR3; the remainder is reconstructed from the germline J gene. The chain is built from TRBV7-2 and TRBJ2-7; D remains ambiguous. Per the germline V gene, CDR1 is SGHTA and CDR2 is FQGNSA. The CDR3 length is 13 residues. V was trimmed by 6 bases and J by 6 bases, leaving 15 bases between them. The covered CDR3 bases are TGTGCCAGCAGGAAAGCAGGTTACGGCGAG. It translates to CASRKAGYGE. The full CDR3 is CASRKAGYGEQYF.